Listed below are T cell receptor beta chains from one sample, sequenced in a study of blood T cell repertoires in COVID-19. The protocol was immunoSEQ multiplex PCR, while the TCRdb copy is restricted to in-frame clones and leaves out a portion. The sample includes tens of thousands of clones, roughly 80% of them seen just once. Sequenced sample: peripheral blood. The receptors here all came from a human donor in a cohort sampled during active COVID-19. Both conserved end residues are part of each CDR3. Each record gives: D gene, V gene, J gene, CDR3 protein. The D gene is left open where the match is weak.

d_gene: NA
v_gene: TRBV20-1
j_gene: TRBJ2-3
CDR3aa: CSASSVGGGRTDTQYF

d_gene: NA
v_gene: TRBV19
j_gene: TRBJ2-3
CDR3aa: CASTHTNSLYTQYF

d_gene: TRBD1
v_gene: TRBV5-1
j_gene: TRBJ1-1
CDR3aa: CASSFRGQEAFF

d_gene: TRBD2
v_gene: TRBV4-2
j_gene: TRBJ2-5
CDR3aa: CASSPGTSQETQYF

d_gene: TRBD1
v_gene: TRBV9
j_gene: TRBJ1-1
CDR3aa: CASSPPTGGKTEAFF

d_gene: TRBD1
v_gene: TRBV5-1
j_gene: TRBJ2-2
CDR3aa: CASSFMGQGRFAGTGELFF

d_gene: TRBD1
v_gene: TRBV19
j_gene: TRBJ1-6
CDR3aa: CASNPRTPGTGGGSPLHF

d_gene: TRBD1
v_gene: TRBV5-1
j_gene: TRBJ1-1
CDR3aa: CASKMGQPNTEAFF

d_gene: NA
v_gene: TRBV2
j_gene: TRBJ2-7
CDR3aa: CASLQSYSYEQYF

d_gene: TRBD1
v_gene: TRBV19
j_gene: TRBJ1-4
CDR3aa: CASSIPATGEKKLFF

d_gene: NA
v_gene: TRBV11-2
j_gene: TRBJ1-1
CDR3aa: CASSLRDSGTEAFF

d_gene: TRBD2
v_gene: TRBV10-3
j_gene: TRBJ2-1
CDR3aa: CAISELSGGSNEQFF

d_gene: TRBD1
v_gene: TRBV27
j_gene: TRBJ2-6
CDR3aa: CASRTGEGRRGANVLTF

d_gene: TRBD2
v_gene: TRBV6-2/TRBV6-3
j_gene: TRBJ2-3
CDR3aa: CASSSTGGRDTQYF

d_gene: TRBD1
v_gene: TRBV7-2
j_gene: TRBJ1-2
CDR3aa: CASSLAVPGGSGYTF

d_gene: NA
v_gene: TRBV5-6
j_gene: TRBJ1-2
CDR3aa: CASSLRSAGYGYTF

d_gene: TRBD1
v_gene: TRBV5-4
j_gene: TRBJ1-2
CDR3aa: CASSLDRGQGYGYTF

d_gene: NA
v_gene: TRBV7-2
j_gene: TRBJ1-1
CDR3aa: CASSLSEGTEAFF

d_gene: NA
v_gene: TRBV5-1
j_gene: TRBJ2-3
CDR3aa: CASSLNRGQGGSDTQYF

d_gene: NA
v_gene: TRBV10-3
j_gene: TRBJ2-2
CDR3aa: CAISVTRTAINTGELFF

d_gene: NA
v_gene: TRBV6-5
j_gene: TRBJ1-5
CDR3aa: CASSYFRGSNQPQHF

d_gene: NA
v_gene: TRBV10-2
j_gene: TRBJ1-2
CDR3aa: CASSDNPRGGYTF

d_gene: TRBD2
v_gene: TRBV15
j_gene: TRBJ2-7
CDR3aa: CATSRLTSDSYEQYF

d_gene: NA
v_gene: TRBV2
j_gene: TRBJ2-5
CDR3aa: CASSPGEETQYF

d_gene: NA
v_gene: TRBV30
j_gene: TRBJ2-7
CDR3aa: CAWSGIPYEQYF

d_gene: TRBD1
v_gene: TRBV6-2/TRBV6-3
j_gene: TRBJ2-7
CDR3aa: CASSFSRGPDRGYEQYF

d_gene: NA
v_gene: TRBV9
j_gene: TRBJ1-5
CDR3aa: CASSPSGAGLYQPQHF

d_gene: TRBD1
v_gene: TRBV6-6
j_gene: TRBJ1-5
CDR3aa: CASNLQGGGNQPQHF

d_gene: TRBD1
v_gene: TRBV24-1
j_gene: TRBJ2-7
CDR3aa: CATSDNILAGQGYEQYF

d_gene: TRBD1
v_gene: TRBV27
j_gene: TRBJ1-2
CDR3aa: CASSWTGSNYGYTF

d_gene: NA
v_gene: TRBV19
j_gene: TRBJ2-2
CDR3aa: CASSIRGLGPTGELFF

d_gene: NA
v_gene: TRBV7-2
j_gene: TRBJ1-1
CDR3aa: CASSPRGGYTEAFF

d_gene: NA
v_gene: TRBV28
j_gene: TRBJ2-7
CDR3aa: CASIGGGGPGFEQYF

d_gene: NA
v_gene: TRBV27
j_gene: TRBJ2-7
CDR3aa: CASSSYSREWTVAYEQYF

d_gene: TRBD1
v_gene: TRBV7-9
j_gene: TRBJ2-1
CDR3aa: CASSWRTGATYNEQFF

d_gene: NA
v_gene: TRBV6-5
j_gene: TRBJ1-5
CDR3aa: CASRPPGSSNQPQHF

d_gene: NA
v_gene: TRBV28
j_gene: TRBJ1-2
CDR3aa: CASSLPWRADGYTF

d_gene: TRBD1
v_gene: TRBV18
j_gene: TRBJ2-7
CDR3aa: CASSLGGVSSYEQYF

d_gene: TRBD1
v_gene: TRBV5-5
j_gene: TRBJ2-7
CDR3aa: CASSLLQGAGEQYF

d_gene: NA
v_gene: TRBV7-9
j_gene: TRBJ2-2
CDR3aa: CASSLNRVNTGELFF

d_gene: TRBD1
v_gene: TRBV19
j_gene: TRBJ1-3
CDR3aa: CASGSTGGSGNTIYF

d_gene: TRBD1
v_gene: TRBV19
j_gene: TRBJ2-2
CDR3aa: CASLGTANTGELFF

d_gene: NA
v_gene: TRBV11-2
j_gene: TRBJ2-7
CDR3aa: CASNSGGEQRTYEQYF

d_gene: NA
v_gene: TRBV28
j_gene: TRBJ2-2
CDR3aa: CASSPNGRTGELFF

d_gene: TRBD1
v_gene: TRBV6-2/TRBV6-3
j_gene: TRBJ2-1
CDR3aa: CASSYRTGGNEQFF

d_gene: NA
v_gene: TRBV5-1
j_gene: TRBJ1-1
CDR3aa: CASSLGTGNTEAFF

d_gene: NA
v_gene: TRBV7-2
j_gene: TRBJ2-3
CDR3aa: CASSLFGDTQYF

d_gene: NA
v_gene: TRBV10-3
j_gene: TRBJ2-1
CDR3aa: CATRTGVDDEQFF

d_gene: NA
v_gene: TRBV5-4
j_gene: TRBJ1-5
CDR3aa: CASSANGVIGQPQHF

d_gene: TRBD1
v_gene: TRBV30
j_gene: TRBJ1-2
CDR3aa: CALGQGSGYTF

d_gene: TRBD1
v_gene: TRBV4-1
j_gene: TRBJ1-2
CDR3aa: CASSQEGTGVPNYGYTF

d_gene: NA
v_gene: TRBV9
j_gene: TRBJ1-1
CDR3aa: CAGSVGRGGTEAFF

d_gene: NA
v_gene: TRBV5-8
j_gene: TRBJ1-2
CDR3aa: CASSWWGGFGYTF

d_gene: NA
v_gene: TRBV18
j_gene: TRBJ1-6
CDR3aa: CASSPQGVYNSPLHF

d_gene: NA
v_gene: TRBV6-2/TRBV6-3
j_gene: TRBJ2-1
CDR3aa: CASSTRAGARDNEQFF

d_gene: NA
v_gene: TRBV6-5
j_gene: TRBJ1-2
CDR3aa: CASRFQSNYGYTF

d_gene: NA
v_gene: TRBV6-5
j_gene: TRBJ2-3
CDR3aa: CASSFQRGPRDTQYF

d_gene: TRBD1
v_gene: TRBV9
j_gene: TRBJ1-2
CDR3aa: CASSVDLRQGNYGYTF